This T cell receptor (beta chain) was recovered during a study of sequential checkpoint blockade in melanoma. About the research overall: Each arm's sequence ended with maintenance nivolumab. After nivolumab or ipilimumab alone, 20 to 25 patients had week-13 rebiopsies. TCRβ was sequenced from DNA of 91 pretreatment tumors.

In this sample, this clone turned up a few times. Its specificity is unknown. The protocol was immunoSEQ multiplex PCR, while the TCRdb copy is restricted to in-frame clones and leaves out a portion. Among under 2,500 clones, approximately 30% were seen once, and the ten largest hold 21%. Findings of the study overall: Response in arm A was associated with pretreatment TIL clonality.

The treatment denotes: randomized to nivolumab then ipilimumab (arm A) or the reverse (arm B). The length of the CDR3 is 13 residues. Germline lookup yields CDR1 SGDLS and CDR2 YYNGEE. V was clipped by 6 bases and J by 5 bases; unmatched bases: 8. The starting material was tumor tissue (inferred from file names), obtained from a patient given nivolumab and ipilimumab in sequence. This receptor was taken from a human donor with melanoma. The chain recombines TRBV9 with TRBJ2-7, with TRBD1 matching 7 bases. The CDR3 DNA reads TGTGCCAGCATGTGGACAGGTGAGGACGAGCAGTACTTC. It translates to CASMWTGEDEQYF. The full variable domain, with the rest looked up from reference TRBV9 and TRBJ2-7, is DSGVTQTPKHLITATGQRVTLRCSPRSGDLSVYWYQQSLDQGLQFLIQYYNGEERAKGNILERFSAQQFPDLHSELNLSSLELGDSALYFCASMWTGEDEQYFGPGTRLTVT.